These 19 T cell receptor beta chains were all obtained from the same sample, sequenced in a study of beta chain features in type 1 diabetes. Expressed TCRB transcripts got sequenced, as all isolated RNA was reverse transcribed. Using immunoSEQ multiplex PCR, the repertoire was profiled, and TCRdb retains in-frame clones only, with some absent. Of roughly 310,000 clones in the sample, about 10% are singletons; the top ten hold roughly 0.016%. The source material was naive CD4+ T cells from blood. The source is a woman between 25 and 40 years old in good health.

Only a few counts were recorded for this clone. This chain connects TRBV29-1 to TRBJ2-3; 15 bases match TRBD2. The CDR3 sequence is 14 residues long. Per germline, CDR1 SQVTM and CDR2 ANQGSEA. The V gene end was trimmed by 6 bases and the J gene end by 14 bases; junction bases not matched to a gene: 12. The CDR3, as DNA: TGCAGCGTCTCTGTGGGGACTAGCGGGAGGCTAGGGTATTTT. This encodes CSVSVGTSGRLGYF.

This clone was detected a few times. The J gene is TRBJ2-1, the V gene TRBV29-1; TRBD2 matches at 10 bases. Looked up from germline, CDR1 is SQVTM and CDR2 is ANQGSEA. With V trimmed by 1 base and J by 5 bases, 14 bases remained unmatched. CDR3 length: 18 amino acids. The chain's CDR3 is CSVEGGREAGGPNNEQFF. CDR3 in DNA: TGCAGCGTTGAAGGGGGAAGGGAAGCGGGAGGGCCTAACAATGAGCAGTTCTTC.

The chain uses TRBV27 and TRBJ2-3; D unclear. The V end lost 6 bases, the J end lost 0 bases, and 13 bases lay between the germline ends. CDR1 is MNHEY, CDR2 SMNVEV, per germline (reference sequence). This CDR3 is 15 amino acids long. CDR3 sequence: CASSPRLVSTDTQYF. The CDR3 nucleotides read TGTGCCAGCAGCCCTAGACTGGTTAGCACAGATACGCAGTATTTT.

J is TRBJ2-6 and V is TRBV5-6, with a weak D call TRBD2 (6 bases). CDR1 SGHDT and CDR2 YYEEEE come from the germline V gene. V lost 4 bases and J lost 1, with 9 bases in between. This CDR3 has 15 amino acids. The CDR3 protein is CASSPTSSGANVLTF. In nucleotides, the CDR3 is TGTGCCAGCAGCCCGACTAGTTCTGGGGCCAACGTCCTGACTTTC.

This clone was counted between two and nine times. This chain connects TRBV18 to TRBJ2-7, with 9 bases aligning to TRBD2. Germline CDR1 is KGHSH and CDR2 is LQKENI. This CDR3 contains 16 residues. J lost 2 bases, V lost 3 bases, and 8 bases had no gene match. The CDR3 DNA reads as TGTGCCAGCTCACCGGGAGCTAGCGGGACCCCCTACGAGCAGTACTTC. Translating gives CASSPGASGTPYEQYF.

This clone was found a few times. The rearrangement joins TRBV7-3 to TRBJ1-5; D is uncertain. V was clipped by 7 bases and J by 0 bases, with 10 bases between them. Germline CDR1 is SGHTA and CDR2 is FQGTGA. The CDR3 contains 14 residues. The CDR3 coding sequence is TGTGCCAGCACCCCCGCAGTTAGCAATCAGCCCCAGCATTTT. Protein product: CASTPAVSNQPQHF.

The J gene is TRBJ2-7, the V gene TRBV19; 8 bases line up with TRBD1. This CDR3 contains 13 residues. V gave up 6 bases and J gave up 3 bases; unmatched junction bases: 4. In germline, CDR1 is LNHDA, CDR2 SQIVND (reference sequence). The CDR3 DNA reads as TGTGCCAGTAGACGACAGGGGAACTACGAGCAGTACTTC. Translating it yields CASRRQGNYEQYF.

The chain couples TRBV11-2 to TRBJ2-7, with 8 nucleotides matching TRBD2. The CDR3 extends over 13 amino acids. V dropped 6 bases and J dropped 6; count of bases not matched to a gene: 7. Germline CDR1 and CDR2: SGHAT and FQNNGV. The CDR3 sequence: CASRSGSGFEQYF. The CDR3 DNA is TGTGCCAGCAGGAGCGGGAGTGGCTTCGAGCAGTACTTC.

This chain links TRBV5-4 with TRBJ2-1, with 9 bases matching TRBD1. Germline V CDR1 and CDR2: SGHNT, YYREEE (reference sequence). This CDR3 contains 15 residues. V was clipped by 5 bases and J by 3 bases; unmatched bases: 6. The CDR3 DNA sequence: TGTGCCAGCAGACTGGGGACAGGGAGCTACAATGAGCAGTTCTTC. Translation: CASRLGTGSYNEQFF.

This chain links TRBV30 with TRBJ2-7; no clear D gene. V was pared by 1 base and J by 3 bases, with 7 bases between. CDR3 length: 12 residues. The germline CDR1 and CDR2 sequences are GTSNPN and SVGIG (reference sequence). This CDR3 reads CAWSGAFYEQYF. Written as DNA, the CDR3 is TGTGCCTGGAGTGGGGCGTTCTACGAGCAGTACTTC.

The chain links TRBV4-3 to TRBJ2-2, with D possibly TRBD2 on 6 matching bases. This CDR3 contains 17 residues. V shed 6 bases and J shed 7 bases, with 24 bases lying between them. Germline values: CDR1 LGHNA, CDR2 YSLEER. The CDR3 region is CASRPILAGFEGGELFF. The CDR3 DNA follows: TGCGCCAGCAGACCAATACTAGCCGGGTTTGAGGGCGGGGAGCTGTTTTTT.

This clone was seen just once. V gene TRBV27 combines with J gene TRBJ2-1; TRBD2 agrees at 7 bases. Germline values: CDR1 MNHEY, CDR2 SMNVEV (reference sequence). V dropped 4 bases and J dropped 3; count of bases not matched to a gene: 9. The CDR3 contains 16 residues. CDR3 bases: TGTGCCAGCAGTTGGGGGGGAGGGGCCAACTACAATGAGCAGTTCTTC. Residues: CASSWGGGANYNEQFF.

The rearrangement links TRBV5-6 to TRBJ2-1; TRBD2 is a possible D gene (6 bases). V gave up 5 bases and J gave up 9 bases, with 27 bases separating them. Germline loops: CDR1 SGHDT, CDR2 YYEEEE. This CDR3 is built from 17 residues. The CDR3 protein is CASRTTLGLTSSTEQFF. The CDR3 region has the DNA TGTGCCAGCAGGACGACGCTGGGACTGACGTCCTCGACTGAGCAGTTCTTC.

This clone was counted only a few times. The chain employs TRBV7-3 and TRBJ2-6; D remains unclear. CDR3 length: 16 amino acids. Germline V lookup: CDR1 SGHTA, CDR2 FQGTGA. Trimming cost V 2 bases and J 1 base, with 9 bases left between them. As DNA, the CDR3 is TGTGCCAGCAGCTTATCTTCTTTATCTGGGGCCAACGTCCTGACTTTC. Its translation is CASSLSSLSGANVLTF.

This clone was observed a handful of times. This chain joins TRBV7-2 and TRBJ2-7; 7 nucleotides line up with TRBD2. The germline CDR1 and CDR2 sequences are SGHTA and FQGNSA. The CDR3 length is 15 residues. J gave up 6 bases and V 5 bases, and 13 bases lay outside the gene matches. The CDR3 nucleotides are TGTGCCAGCAGCCAACTAGCGTACCCGGGGCTCGAGCAGTACTTC. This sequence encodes CASSQLAYPGLEQYF.

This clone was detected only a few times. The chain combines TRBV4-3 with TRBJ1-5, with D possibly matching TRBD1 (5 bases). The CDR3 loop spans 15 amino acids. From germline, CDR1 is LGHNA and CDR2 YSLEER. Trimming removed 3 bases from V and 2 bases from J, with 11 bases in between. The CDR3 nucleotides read TGCGCCAGCAGCCAGGTCACAGGTCGCAATCAGCCCCAGCATTTT. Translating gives CASSQVTGRNQPQHF.

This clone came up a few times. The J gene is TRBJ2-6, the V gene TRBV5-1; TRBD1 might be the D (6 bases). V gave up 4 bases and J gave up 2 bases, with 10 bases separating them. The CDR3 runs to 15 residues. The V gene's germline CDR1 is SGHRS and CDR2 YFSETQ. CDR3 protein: CASSPGQTGANVLTF. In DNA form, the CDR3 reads TGCGCCAGCAGCCCAGGACAGACTGGGGCCAACGTCCTGACTTTC.

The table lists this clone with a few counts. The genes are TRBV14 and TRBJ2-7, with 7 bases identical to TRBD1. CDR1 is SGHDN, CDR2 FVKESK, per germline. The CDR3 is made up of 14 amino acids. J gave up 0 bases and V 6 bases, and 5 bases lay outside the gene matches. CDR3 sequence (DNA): TGTGCCAGCAGTCTACAGGGGAGCTCCTACGAGCAGTACTTC. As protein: CASSLQGSSYEQYF.

Written as DNA, the CDR3 is TGTGCCAGCAGCCCCTCCTACGTAACAGATACGCAGTATTTT. This codes for CASSPSYVTDTQYF. The gene calls are TRBV7-2 and TRBJ2-3; no definite D call. The CDR3 is 14 amino acids. Trimming removed 5 bases at V and 3 bases at J, with 12 bases between. Looked up from germline, CDR1 is SGHTA and CDR2 is FQGNSA.